The next 24 T cell receptor beta chains were all read from a single sample in a study of T cells after yellow fever vaccination. TCRdb re-derived calls from the 5' RACE reads in MiXCR, one entry per CDR3 protein. This table holds 450,000 to 650,000 distinct CDR3 sequences, about 14% found once. Sample: PBMCs, taken on the day of the yellow fever booster vaccination. The source of these receptors is a man under 40 who received the YFV17D yellow fever vaccine.

The genes are TRBV18 and TRBJ2-5, with no clear D. Germline lookup yields CDR1 KGHSH and CDR2 LQKENI. CDR3 size: 15 residues. Trimming removed 6 bases at V and 3 bases at J, with 17 bases between. In DNA form, the CDR3 reads TGTGCCAGCTCGCCGAGCCGTCCCCCCGAAGAGACCCAGTACTTC. The encoded protein is CASSPSRPPEETQYF.

This clonotype occurred a few times. This chain joins TRBV28 and TRBJ2-1, with D perhaps matching TRBD2 (5 bases). Germline V gene data show CDR1 as MDHEN and CDR2 as SYDVKM. The CDR3 covers 15 residues. V was clipped by 4 bases and J by 3 bases, with 13 bases between them. The CDR3 is CASSSAGANYNEQFF. The CDR3 nucleotides read TGTGCCAGCAGTTCGGCGGGTGCAAACTACAATGAGCAGTTCTTC.

This clonotype was seen a few times. The genes are TRBV6-5 and TRBJ1-5, with a tentative D call TRBD1 (5 bases). V was pared by 3 bases and J by 3 bases, with 9 bases between. The length of the CDR3 is 14 residues. CDR1 is MNHEY, CDR2 SVGAGI, per germline. DNA for the CDR3: TGTGCCAGCAGTTATGTAGGGGACAATCAGCCCCAGCATTTT. Its protein product is CASSYVGDNQPQHF.

The gene calls are TRBV2 and TRBJ2-7; D is perhaps TRBD2 (6 bases). V was pared by 5 bases and J by 7 bases, with 12 bases between. Germline CDR1 SNHLY, CDR2 FYNNEI. The CDR3 length is 12 residues. The CDR3 spells CASSPTAGEQYF. The CDR3 coding sequence is TGTGCCAGCAGTCCGACCGCGGGGGAGCAGTACTTC. Full variable domain (rest looked up from reference TRBV2 and TRBJ2-7): EPEVTQTPSHQVTQMGQEVILRCVPISNHLYFYWYRQILGQKVEFLVSFYNNEISEKSEIFDDQFSVERPDGSNFTLKIRSTKLEDSAMYFCASSPTAGEQYFGPGTRLTVT.

This clonotype was seen repeatedly, ten times or more. The rearrangement uses TRBV27 and TRBJ2-7, with 12 nucleotides matching TRBD2. This CDR3 contains 14 residues. Germline assignment: CDR1 MNHEY and CDR2 SMNVEV (reference sequence). J gave up 4 bases and V 4 bases, and 2 bases lay outside the gene matches. The CDR3 nucleotides are TGTGCCAGCAGTTGGACTAGCGGGGCTTACGAGCAGTACTTC. Its translation: CASSWTSGAYEQYF.

The CDR3 loop reads CASSEDVGGGFF. The CDR3 DNA is TGTGCCAGCAGTGAGGACGTGGGAGGGGGGTTCTTC. This chain links TRBV2 with TRBJ2-1; D might be TRBD2 (7 bases). This CDR3 is built from 12 residues. V dropped 3 bases and J dropped 15 bases, with 15 bases sitting between them. Per the germline V gene, CDR1 is SNHLY and CDR2 is FYNNEI.

This clonotype was seen only a few times. CDR3 bases: TGCAGTGCCACCGAATGGGAGCGGGAAGCTGGGGCCAACGTCCTGACTTTC. Translating it yields CSATEWEREAGANVLTF. The gene calls are TRBV20-1 and TRBJ2-6, with TRBD2 matching over 7 bases. This CDR3 spans 17 amino acids. CDR1 DFQATT and CDR2 SNEGSKA come from the germline V gene (reference sequence). V shed 6 bases, J shed 2 bases, and the junction held 13 bases outside the gene matches.

The sample holds a few counts of this clonotype. The chain couples TRBV24-1 to TRBJ2-1, with D unresolved. Germline values: CDR1 KGHDR, CDR2 SFDVKD. The CDR3 consists of 14 residues. Trimming removed 1 base at V and 4 bases at J, with 7 bases between. CDR3 region: CATSDFGPYNEQFF. CDR3 nucleotide sequence: TGTGCCACCAGTGATTTCGGCCCTTACAATGAGCAGTTCTTC.

In this sample, this clonotype turned up a few times. A much larger clonotype is one base distant, so this may be a read error. The gene calls are TRBV7-2 and TRBJ2-3; D not certain. The V end lost 3 bases, the J end lost 3 bases, and 4 bases lay between the germline ends. The CDR3 runs to 12 residues. Germline V gives CDR1 SGHTA, CDR2 FQGNSA. The CDR3 region is CASSFRTDTQYF. Written as DNA, the CDR3 is TGTGCCAGCAGCTTCCGGACAGATACGCAGTATTTT.

This clonotype was seen a handful of times. The junction departs from germline at one end; a sequencing error may be responsible. The gene calls are TRBV19 and TRBJ1-1; D ambiguous. There are 11 residues in the CDR3. The germline CDR1 and CDR2 sequences are LNHDA and SQIVND (reference sequence). The CDR3 here is CASSWRTGAFF. The CDR3 DNA reads TGTGCCAGTAGTTGGAGGACTGGAGCTTTCTTT.

This chain uses TRBV14 with TRBJ2-5; TRBD2 is a possible D gene (5 bases). The V end lost 0 bases, the J end lost 10 bases, and 12 bases lay between the germline ends. CDR1 is SGHDN and CDR2 is FVKESK in the germline V gene. This CDR3 is 13 amino acids long. DNA for the CDR3: TGTGCCAGCAGCCAAGATCGGGGAAACGTCCAGTACTTC. Protein sequence: CASSQDRGNVQYF.

This clonotype was counted between two and nine times. The CDR3 loop reads CSASGGPNNEQFF. DNA for the CDR3: TGCAGTGCTAGTGGGGGGCCCAACAATGAGCAGTTCTTC. V is TRBV20-1 and J is TRBJ2-1; D is perhaps TRBD1 or TRBD2 (6 bases each). The CDR3 sequence is 13 residues long. The germline V and J ends were trimmed by 3 bases and 5 bases, with 11 bases remaining between them. CDR1 is DFQATT and CDR2 is SNEGSKA in the germline V gene (reference sequence).

This clonotype was found a few times. The chain combines TRBV11-2 with TRBJ2-1; TRBD2 agrees at 8 bases. This CDR3 comprises 18 residues. Germline V lookup: CDR1 SGHAT, CDR2 FQNNGV. V was clipped by 6 bases and J by 5 bases; unmatched bases: 18. The CDR3 DNA follows: TGTGCCAGCAGGCAGGGTTCCGGGGGAGTAGCGGGGAACAATGAGCAGTTCTTC. It yields the protein CASRQGSGGVAGNNEQFF.

This clonotype was detected only a few times. The V gene is TRBV7-2, the J gene TRBJ1-1; D remains unclear. V gave up 4 bases and J gave up 1 base, with 13 bases separating them. The germline gives CDR1 SGHTA, CDR2 FQGNSA. CDR3 length: 15 amino acids. The CDR3 region is CASSSRAGGNTEAFF. The DNA of the CDR3 is TGTGCCAGCAGCTCGCGGGCGGGTGGGAACACTGAAGCTTTCTTT.

In this sample, this clonotype turned up many times. This sequence joins TRBV7-8 and TRBJ1-1; D gene ambiguous. The CDR3 runs 15 residues. The ends were cut back, 0 bases at V and 7 bases at J, with 15 bases in the middle. CDR1 is SGHVS, CDR2 FQNEAQ, per germline. DNA of the CDR3: TGTGCCAGCAGCTTAGCGGTTGGGCTTTCTGGTGAAGCTTTCTTT. Translating gives CASSLAVGLSGEAFF.

The chain carries TRBV20-1 and TRBJ2-7; D is perhaps TRBD1 (5 bases). The V and J ends lost 6 bases and 3 bases respectively, with 18 bases between them. From germline, CDR1 is DFQATT and CDR2 SNEGSKA (reference sequence). CDR3 length: 14 residues. The CDR3 DNA follows: TGCAGTGCGGAATGGAAAGACAGAGACTACGAGCAGTACTTC. Translating it yields CSAEWKDRDYEQYF.

This clonotype was seen only a few times. The V gene is TRBV6-5, the J gene TRBJ2-7; 8 nucleotides line up with TRBD2. The CDR3 has 15 residues. V lost 6 bases, J lost 2 bases, and 9 bases stayed unmatched. Germline lookup yields CDR1 MNHEY and CDR2 SVGAGI. CDR3 region: CASRYRDSGTYEQYF. DNA of the CDR3: TGTGCCAGCAGGTACCGGGATAGCGGGACCTACGAGCAGTACTTC.

This clonotype was counted only a few times. The rearrangement uses TRBV7-9 and TRBJ2-7; D is perhaps TRBD2 (6 bases). V dropped 5 bases and J dropped 3 bases, with 14 bases sitting between them. The CDR3 contains 14 residues. Germline CDR1 is SEHNR and CDR2 is FQNEAQ (reference sequence). The CDR3 nucleotides read TGTGCCAGCAGCCGGACTACAGTCGACTACGAGCAGTACTTC. It is translated as CASSRTTVDYEQYF. The entire variable domain, with the rest obtained from reference TRBV7-9 and TRBJ2-7, is as follows: DTGVSQNPRHKITKRGQNVTFRCDPISEHNRLYWYRQTLGQGPEFLTYFQNEAQLEKSRLLSDRFSAERPKGSFSTLEIQRTEQGDSAMYLCASSRTTVDYEQYFGPGTRLTVT.

This clonotype was picked up a small number of times. The chain carries TRBV5-1 and TRBJ1-2; D is uncertain. V lost 3 bases and J lost 5, with 14 bases in between. CDR1 is SGHRS, CDR2 YFSETQ, per germline. This CDR3 has 14 residues. The CDR3 spells CASSSGFEGYGYTF. CDR3 coding DNA: TGCGCCAGCAGCTCCGGATTTGAGGGATATGGCTACACCTTC.

This rearrangement joins TRBV10-3 to TRBJ1-2; D is unclear. CDR1 is ENHRY, CDR2 SYGVKD, per germline. The germline V and J ends were trimmed by 0 bases and 7 bases, with 9 bases remaining between them. The CDR3 loop spans 13 amino acids. The DNA of the CDR3 is TGTGCCATCAGTGAGTCCCGGGATTTTGGCTACACCTTC. This gives the protein CAISESRDFGYTF.

This clonotype was recorded at least ten times. The genes are TRBV5-1 and TRBJ2-3; TRBD2 matches at 9 bases. This CDR3 has 17 residues. J gave up 5 bases and V 7 bases, and 17 bases lay outside the gene matches. The V gene's germline CDR1 is SGHRS and CDR2 YFSETQ. Here the CDR3 reads CASFREAGLAARDTQYF. CDR3 DNA sequence: TGCGCCAGCTTCCGAGAGGCGGGACTAGCAGCCCGAGATACGCAGTATTTT.

This clonotype has only a few counts. V is TRBV7-4 and J is TRBJ2-7; either TRBD1 or TRBD2 may supply D (6 bases each). Trimming pared 3 bases from V and 6 bases from J, leaving 15 bases between. This CDR3 region has 14 residues. CDR1 is SGHVT and CDR2 is SQSDAQ in the germline V gene. The CDR3 coding sequence is TGTGCCAGCAGCTTCGGACAGAGGGACTGCGAGCAGTACTTC. Encoded protein: CASSFGQRDCEQYF.

This clonotype has just a few counts. The chain links TRBV6-5 to TRBJ2-3; D gene ambiguous. The CDR3 runs to 14 residues. Germline V lookup: CDR1 MNHEY, CDR2 SVGAGI. V was pared by 0 bases and J by 3 bases, with 7 bases between. The DNA for the CDR3 is TGTGCCAGCAGTTACTCGGACGCGACAGATACGCAGTATTTT. Translation: CASSYSDATDTQYF.

In this sample, this clonotype turned up a few times. This rearrangement joins TRBV27 to TRBJ2-2; D remains ambiguous. CDR3 length: 13 residues. Germline CDR1 and CDR2: MNHEY and SMNVEV (reference sequence). Trimming took 3 bases from V and 6 from J, leaving 8 bases between them. CDR3 in amino acids: CASSFSGPGELFF. The CDR3 DNA is TGTGCCAGCAGTTTTTCAGGCCCCGGGGAGCTGTTTTTT.